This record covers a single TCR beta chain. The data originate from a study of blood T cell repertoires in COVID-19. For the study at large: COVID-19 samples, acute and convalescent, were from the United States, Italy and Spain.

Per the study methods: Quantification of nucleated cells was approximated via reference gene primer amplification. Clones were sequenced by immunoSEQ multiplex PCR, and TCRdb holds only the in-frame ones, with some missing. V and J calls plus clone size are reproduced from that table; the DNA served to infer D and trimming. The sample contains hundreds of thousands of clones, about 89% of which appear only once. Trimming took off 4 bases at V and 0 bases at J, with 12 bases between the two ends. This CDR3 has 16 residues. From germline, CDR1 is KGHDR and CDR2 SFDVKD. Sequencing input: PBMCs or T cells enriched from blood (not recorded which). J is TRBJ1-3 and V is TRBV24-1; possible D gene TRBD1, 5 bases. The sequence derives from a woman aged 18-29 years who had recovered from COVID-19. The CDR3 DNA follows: TGTGCCACCAGTGAGCCTACAGGAAACTCTGGAAACACCATATATTTT. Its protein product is CATSEPTGNSGNTIYF.